One and the same sample provided the 31 T cell receptor beta chains below, sequenced in a study of blood T cells in healthy people across ages. Sample-barcoded 5' priming and a J-beta primer mix drove a second PCR of about 7 to 12 cycles. TCRdb recomputed calls from the 5' RACE reads with MiXCR, one row per CDR3 protein. The sample includes hundreds of thousands of distinct CDR3 sequences, more than 40% of them seen just once. The sequenced sample consisted of blood. The receptors come from a man aged 60-69 years in good health.

This sequence joins TRBV20-1 and TRBJ2-4; D is ambiguous. The DNA end lines up better with TRBJ2-7; the J call may be wrong. The CDR3 extends over 16 amino acids. CDR1 is DFQATT, CDR2 SNEGSKA, per germline (reference sequence). The CDR3 sequence: CSARGAPMGSAYEQYF. In DNA, the CDR3 is TGCAGTGCTAGAGGGGCCCCCATGGGCAGTGCCTACGAGCAGTACTTC.

This clonotype has only a few counts. This rearrangement joins TRBV25-1 to TRBJ2-5; TRBD2 matches at 7 bases. Trimming cost V 2 bases and J 11 bases; bases outside gene matches: 8. This CDR3 region has 13 residues. Per the germline V gene, CDR1 is MGHDK and CDR2 is SYGVNS. CDR3 protein: CASSEERGNEQYF. CDR3 in DNA: TGTGCCAGCAGTGAAGAGCGGGGAAATGAGCAGTACTTC. Full variable domain (missing parts from reference TRBV25-1 and TRBJ2-5): EADIYQTPRYLVIGTGKKITLECSQTMGHDKMYWYQQDPGMELHLIHYSYGVNSTEKGDLSSESTVSRIRTEHFPLTLESARPSHTSQYLCASSEERGNEQYFGPGTRLLVL.

This clonotype has only a few counts. The DNA of the CDR3 is TGTGCCAGCAGTGGGGGAGACAGGGTGTCGGGCTACACCTTC. It encodes CASSGGDRVSGYTF. The J gene is TRBJ1-2, the V gene TRBV6-1; 7 nucleotides line up with TRBD1. The ends lost 4 bases at V and 8 bases at J; junction bases unmatched: 10. Germline CDR1 reads MNHNS; CDR2 reads SASEGT. The CDR3 consists of 14 residues.

The chain is built from TRBV20-1 and TRBJ2-7; no reliable D call. Per germline, CDR1 DFQATT and CDR2 SNEGSKA (reference sequence). CDR3 length: 13 amino acids. V lost 3 bases, J lost 2 bases, and 11 bases lay in between. This CDR3 reads CSASNPRAYEQYF. The DNA of the CDR3 is TGCAGTGCTAGTAATCCGCGAGCCTACGAGCAGTACTTC.

The chain has TRBV27 and TRBJ1-1; the D is unclear. Germline V lookup: CDR1 MNHEY, CDR2 SMNVEV (reference sequence). CDR3 length: 13 residues. V lost 6 bases and J 0 bases, leaving 8 bases between the germline ends. Here the CDR3 reads CASSHLLNTEAFF. The CDR3 DNA sequence: TGTGCCAGCAGCCACCTCCTGAACACTGAAGCTTTCTTT.

This clonotype was seen a handful of times. The rearrangement uses TRBV3-1 and TRBJ2-1; D is possibly TRBD1 or TRBD2 (6 bases each). The CDR3 spans 15 residues. The germline V gene has CDR1 LGHDT and CDR2 YNNKEL (reference sequence). V was pared by 2 bases and J by 3 bases, with 11 bases between. CDR3 DNA: TGTGCCAGCAGCCAATCCGGGGGCCTCTACAATGAGCAGTTCTTC. Its protein product is CASSQSGGLYNEQFF.

The chain combines TRBV6-5 with TRBJ1-5; 8 nucleotides align to TRBD1. The V and J ends lost 8 bases and 0 bases, in that order; junction bases with no gene match: 3. The CDR3 covers 14 residues. Germline values: CDR1 MNHEY, CDR2 SVGAGI. The CDR3 DNA reads TGTGCCAGCTGGACAGGGTATAGCAATCAGCCCCAGCATTTT. Residues: CASWTGYSNQPQHF.

This clonotype was observed many times. This rearrangement joins TRBV27 to TRBJ2-5; 12 nucleotides agree with TRBD2. Trimming took 4 bases from V and 5 from J; bases not matched to a gene: 5. There are 15 residues in the CDR3. From germline, CDR1 is MNHEY and CDR2 SMNVEV (reference sequence). CDR3 DNA: TGTGCCAGCAGTTCTAGCGGGGGGGCTGGCGAGACCCAGTACTTC. Protein sequence: CASSSSGGAGETQYF.

The CDR3 spells CSASRAALYEQYF. The CDR3 coding sequence is TGCAGTGCTAGTCGGGCCGCTTTGTACGAGCAGTACTTC. V usage is TRBV20-1 and J usage is TRBJ2-7; D not resolved. In germline, CDR1 is DFQATT, CDR2 SNEGSKA (reference sequence). With 3 bases removed from V and 4 bases from J, the gap between germline ends came to 13 bases. This CDR3 contains 13 residues.

In its sample, this clonotype was seen once. V gene TRBV27 combines with J gene TRBJ2-4; D gene unclear. The CDR3 contains 13 residues. Trimming left V 5 bases short and J 6 bases short, with 11 bases between. CDR1 MNHEY and CDR2 SMNVEV come from the germline V gene (reference sequence). CDR3 in amino acids: CASSPGDSNIQYF. CDR3 nucleotides: TGTGCCAGCAGTCCAGGAGACTCAAACATTCAGTACTTC.

Only one count was recorded for this clonotype. The chain recombines TRBV12-3 or TRBV12-4 with TRBJ2-3, with 11 bases aligning to TRBD2. The ends lost 2 bases at V and 1 base at J; junction bases unmatched: 2. The CDR3 is 16 amino acids. The CDR3 DNA sequence: TGTGCCAGCAGTTTAACTAGCGGGAGCGGCACAGATACGCAGTATTTT. It encodes CASSLTSGSGTDTQYF.

This clonotype has only a few counts. The CDR3 region is CASSYSKGAWGPEQYF. The DNA of the CDR3 is TGTGCCAGCAGTTACTCGAAGGGGGCGTGGGGTCCCGAGCAGTACTTC. V is TRBV6-2 or TRBV6-3 and J is TRBJ2-7; 7 bases agree with TRBD1. Unmatched junction bases numbered 11, after V lost 0 bases and J lost 6 bases. CDR1 is MNHEY and CDR2 is SVGEGT in the germline V gene. The CDR3 consists of 16 residues.

The chain is built from TRBV18 and TRBJ2-7; D unresolved. Near its end, the DNA agrees better with TRBJ2-5, so the J call may be wrong. Germline V gene sequence: CDR1 KGHSH, CDR2 LQKENI. The CDR3 consists of 14 residues. The chain's CDR3 is CASSPRPGAETQYF. The DNA for the CDR3 is TGTGCCAGCTCACCACGTCCTGGAGCAGAGACCCAGTACTTC.

This sequence joins TRBV6-5 and TRBJ1-1; TRBD1 is a possible D gene (5 bases). Germline V CDR1 and CDR2: MNHEY, SVGAGI. Deletions cut 7 bases from V and 2 bases from J, with 14 bases between. The CDR3 runs to 14 residues. CDR3 region: CASNPDTVNTEAFF. The CDR3 region has the DNA TGTGCCAGCAACCCGGACACCGTAAACACTGAAGCTTTCTTT.

This chain links TRBV7-9 with TRBJ2-3; 12 positions match TRBD2. Germline CDR1 SEHNR, CDR2 FQNEAQ (reference sequence). The V and J ends lost 5 bases and 3 bases, in that order; junction bases with no gene match: 9. The length of the CDR3 is 17 residues. DNA for the CDR3: TGTGCCAGCAGCCAGGGACTAGCGGGCCCTAGGACAGATACGCAGTATTTT. This translates into CASSQGLAGPRTDTQYF.

The chain couples TRBV5-1 to TRBJ2-5; 7 positions agree with TRBD1. The CDR3 consists of 13 residues. V was clipped by 8 bases and J by 5 bases; unmatched bases: 9. CDR1 is SGHRS, CDR2 YFSETQ, per germline. The CDR3 reads CASGTERLETQYF. The CDR3 DNA reads TGCGCCAGTGGGACAGAAAGGCTGGAGACCCAGTACTTC. Using reference TRBV5-1 and TRBJ2-5 for the parts outside the CDR3, the full variable domain is KAGVTQTPRYLIKTRGQQVTLSCSPISGHRSVSWYQQTPGQGLQFLFEYFSETQRNKGNFPGRFSGRQFSNSRSEMNVSTLELGDSALYLCASGTERLETQYFGPGTRLLVL.

Notes on this clonotype: An end of the junction differs from the germline gene, which may be a read error. The J gene is TRBJ1-5, the V gene TRBV6-4; D call uncertain. This CDR3 contains 13 residues. Germline V lookup: CDR1 MRHNA, CDR2 SNTAGT. The CDR3 reads CVSKGNSNQPQHF. CDR3 nucleotide sequence: TGTGTCAGCAAGGGAAATAGCAATCAGCCCCAGCATTTT.

This clonotype turned up a few times. This sequence joins TRBV6-1 and TRBJ2-5; possible D gene TRBD1, 5 bases. The CDR3 spans 13 residues. V gave up 4 bases and J gave up 6 bases, with 12 bases separating them. Looked up from germline, CDR1 is MNHNS and CDR2 is SASEGT. The DNA of the CDR3 is TGTGCCAGCAGTGTGGGGCCTGACAAGACCCAGTACTTC. Amino acid sequence: CASSVGPDKTQYF.

This clonotype occurred a few times. V is TRBV7-9 and J is TRBJ1-6; D is ambiguous. Germline lookup yields CDR1 SEHNR and CDR2 FQNEAQ (reference sequence). Deletions cut 5 bases from V and 12 bases from J, with 11 bases between. The CDR3 consists of 12 residues. The CDR3 coding sequence is TGTGCCAGCAGCCCCGAGAGCCTACCCCTCCACTTT. Translated: CASSPESLPLHF.

The chain carries TRBV4-3 and TRBJ2-1, with no clear D. Trimming stripped 0 bases from V and 6 bases from J, with 12 bases between. The CDR3 spans 15 residues. Germline-derived CDR1 and CDR2 are LGHNA and YSLEER. CDR3 sequence: CASSQDLNPPNEQFF. As DNA, the CDR3 is TGCGCCAGCAGCCAAGATCTCAATCCCCCCAATGAGCAGTTCTTC.

This clonotype came up a few times. This chain uses TRBV4-3 with TRBJ2-2; a weak D match, TRBD1 (6 bases). With 1 base removed from V and 4 bases from J, the gap between germline ends came to 13 bases. The CDR3 contains 16 residues. Looked up from germline, CDR1 is LGHNA and CDR2 is YSLEER. CDR3 residues: CASSQAGAGLTGELFF. Written as DNA, the CDR3 is TGCGCCAGCAGCCAAGCAGGGGCAGGGCTCACCGGGGAGCTGTTTTTT.

The J gene is TRBJ2-4, the V gene TRBV18, with D tentatively TRBD2 (6 bases). V was shortened by 5 bases and J by 0 bases, with 14 bases between the two germline ends. The CDR3 runs 16 residues. Germline CDR1 and CDR2: KGHSH and LQKENI. CDR3 nucleotide sequence: TGTGCCAGCTCAGCTGGAGGGAGTCTAGCCAAAAACATTCAGTACTTC. It specifies CASSAGGSLAKNIQYF.

This clonotype showed up just a few times. This chain links TRBV12-3 or TRBV12-4 with TRBJ2-7, with 7 bases fitting TRBD2. The end of the DNA fits TRBJ2-5 better, so the J call may be wrong. The CDR3 runs 15 residues. CDR3 coding DNA: TGTGCCAGCAGCCCTTGGGGCAGCGGGGAACAGACCCAGTACTTC. Translation: CASSPWGSGEQTQYF.

The chain carries TRBV7-3 and TRBJ2-1, with 13 bases aligning to TRBD2. CDR3 length: 17 residues. With V trimmed by 4 bases and J by 4 bases, 7 bases remained unmatched. Germline assignment: CDR1 SGHTA and CDR2 FQGTGA. CDR3 sequence (DNA): TGTGCCAGCAGCTCCCTTGGGACTAGCGGGGTGTACAATGAGCAGTTCTTC. This sequence encodes CASSSLGTSGVYNEQFF. The full variable domain, in which reference TRBV7-3 and TRBJ2-1 provide the parts outside the CDR3, is GAGVSQTPSNKVTEKGKYVELRCDPISGHTALYWYRQSLGQGPEFLIYFQGTGAADDSGLPNDRFFAVRPEGSVSTLKIQRTERGDSAVYLCASSSLGTSGVYNEQFFGPGTRLTVL.

This clonotype turned up a few times. The genes are TRBV13 and TRBJ2-1; 13 positions match TRBD2. The J segment lost 7 bases and the V segment lost 6 bases, leaving 6 bases of the junction unmatched. The CDR3 is 15 amino acids. CDR1 is PRHDT, CDR2 FYEKMQ, per germline (reference sequence). The CDR3 DNA sequence: TGTGCCAGCAGAACCACTAGCGGGGGGGCAAATGAGCAGTTCTTC. Its translation: CASRTTSGGANEQFF.

The genes are TRBV5-1 and TRBJ2-1; possibly TRBD1 for D (5 bases). V was trimmed by 1 base and J by 5 bases, leaving 16 bases between them. In germline, CDR1 is SGHRS, CDR2 YFSETQ. CDR3 length: 16 residues. The CDR3 protein is CASSLTSGPSNNEQFF. The CDR3 coding sequence is TGCGCCAGCAGCTTGACTTCAGGGCCAAGCAACAATGAGCAGTTCTTC. Looking up the rest from reference TRBV5-1 and TRBJ2-1 gives the full variable domain: KAGVTQTPRYLIKTRGQQVTLSCSPISGHRSVSWYQQTPGQGLQFLFEYFSETQRNKGNFPGRFSGRQFSNSRSEMNVSTLELGDSALYLCASSLTSGPSNNEQFFGPGTRLTVL.

The chain joins TRBV6-5 to TRBJ2-6; D is perhaps TRBD1 (6 bases). CDR3 length equals 17 residues. Between the trimmed V and J ends, which lost 0 bases and 3 bases, there was a span of 12 bases. CDR1 is MNHEY and CDR2 is SVGAGI in the germline V gene. DNA of the CDR3: TGTGCCAGCAGTTACTCGATCAACAGGGTTGGGGCCAACGTCCTGACTTTC. Amino acids: CASSYSINRVGANVLTF.

This chain joins TRBV7-6 and TRBJ1-2, with 8 bases matching TRBD1. CDR3 length: 13 residues. The ends lost 2 bases at V and 13 bases at J; junction bases unmatched: 9. CDR1 and CDR2 (germline): SGHVS, FNYEAQ. CDR3 bases: TGTGCCAGCAGCTTAAGACAGGGGATCGGGCCCACCTTC. It translates to CASSLRQGIGPTF. The full variable domain, completed using reference TRBV7-6 and TRBJ1-2, is GAGVSQSPRYKVTKRGQDVALRCDPISGHVSLYWYRQALGQGPEFLTYFNYEAQQDKSGLPNDRFSAERPEGSISTLTIQRTEQRDSAMYRCASSLRQGIGPTFGSGTRLTVV.

The gene calls are TRBV5-5 and TRBJ1-2; possible D gene TRBD1, 5 bases. The V gene's germline CDR1 is SGHKS and CDR2 YYEKEE (reference sequence). The CDR3 spans 14 residues. Trimming removed 4 bases from V and 8 bases from J, with 18 bases in between. CDR3 DNA: TGTGCCAGCAGCACTCCGGGACTCTCGGGGGGCTACACCTTC. Its translation: CASSTPGLSGGYTF.

This chain joins TRBV6-5 and TRBJ2-1; D is tentatively TRBD1 or TRBD2 (5 bases each). The CDR3 runs 14 residues. In germline, CDR1 is MNHEY, CDR2 SVGAGI. Trimming stripped 6 bases from V and 3 bases from J, with 12 bases between. The CDR3 nucleotides read TGTGCCAGCAGGGCCTTGGGACGCTACAATGAGCAGTTCTTC. Protein sequence: CASRALGRYNEQFF.

This chain uses TRBV18 with TRBJ2-4; TRBD2 aligns across 9 bases. The J call may be faulty, since TRBJ2-7 better matches the DNA end. The CDR3 has 14 residues. Germline assignment: CDR1 KGHSH and CDR2 LQKENI. The CDR3 protein is CASGGAGGRYEQYF. For the CDR3, the DNA is TGTGCCAGCGGTGGAGCGGGGGGAAGATACGAGCAGTACTTC.